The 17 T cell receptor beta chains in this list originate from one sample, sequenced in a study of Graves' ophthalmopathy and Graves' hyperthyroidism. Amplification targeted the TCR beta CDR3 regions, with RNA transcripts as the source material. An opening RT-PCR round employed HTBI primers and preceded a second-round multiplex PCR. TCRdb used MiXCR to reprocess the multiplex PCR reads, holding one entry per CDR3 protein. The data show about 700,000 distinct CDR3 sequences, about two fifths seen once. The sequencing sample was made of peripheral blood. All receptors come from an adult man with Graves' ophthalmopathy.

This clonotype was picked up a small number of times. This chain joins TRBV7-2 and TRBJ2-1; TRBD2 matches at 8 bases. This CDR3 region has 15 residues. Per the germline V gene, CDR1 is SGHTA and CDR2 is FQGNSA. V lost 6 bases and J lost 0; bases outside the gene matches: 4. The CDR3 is CASRGGGSSYNEQFF. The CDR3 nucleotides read TGTGCCAGCAGAGGCGGGGGGAGCTCCTACAATGAGCAGTTCTTC. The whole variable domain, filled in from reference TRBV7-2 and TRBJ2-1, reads GAGVSQSPSNKVTEKGKDVELRCDPISGHTALYWYRQSLGQGLEFLIYFQGNSAPDKSGLPSDRFSAERTGGSVSTLTIQRTQQEDSAVYLCASRGGGSSYNEQFFGPGTRLTVL.

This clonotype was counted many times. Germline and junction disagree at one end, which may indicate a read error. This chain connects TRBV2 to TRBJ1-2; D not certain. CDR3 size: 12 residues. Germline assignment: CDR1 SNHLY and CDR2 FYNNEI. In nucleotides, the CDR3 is TGTGCCAGCAGTGAAAGTGAGAGGGCCAGCATCTTC. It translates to CASSESERASIF.

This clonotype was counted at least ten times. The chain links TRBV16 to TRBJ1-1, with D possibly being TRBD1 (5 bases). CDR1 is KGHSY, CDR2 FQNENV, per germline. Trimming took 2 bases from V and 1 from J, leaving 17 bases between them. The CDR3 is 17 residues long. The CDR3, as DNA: TGTGCCAGCAGCCAAACCCCCTTCTCAGGGAAGAACACTGAAGCTTTCTTT. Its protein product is CASSQTPFSGKNTEAFF.

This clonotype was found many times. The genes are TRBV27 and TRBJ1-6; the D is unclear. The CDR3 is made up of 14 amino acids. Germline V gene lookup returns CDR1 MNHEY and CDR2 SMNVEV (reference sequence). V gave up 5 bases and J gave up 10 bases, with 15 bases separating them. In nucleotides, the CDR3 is TGTGCCAGCAGTCCGTTAGGAGTTTACTCACCCCTCCACTTT. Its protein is CASSPLGVYSPLHF.

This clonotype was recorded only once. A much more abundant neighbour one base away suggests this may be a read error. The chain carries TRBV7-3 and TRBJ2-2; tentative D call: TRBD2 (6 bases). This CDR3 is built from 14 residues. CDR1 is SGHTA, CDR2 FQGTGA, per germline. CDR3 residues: CASSFGGNTEELFF. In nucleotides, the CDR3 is TGTGCCAGCAGCTTTGGGGGGAACACCGAGGAGCTGTTTTTT.

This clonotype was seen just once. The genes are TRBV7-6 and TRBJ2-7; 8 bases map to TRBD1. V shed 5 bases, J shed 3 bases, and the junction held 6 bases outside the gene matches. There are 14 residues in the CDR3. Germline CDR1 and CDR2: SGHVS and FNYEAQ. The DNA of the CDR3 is TGTGCCAGCAGCGAAAAGGACAGGGTCTACGAGCAGTACTTC. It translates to CASSEKDRVYEQYF.

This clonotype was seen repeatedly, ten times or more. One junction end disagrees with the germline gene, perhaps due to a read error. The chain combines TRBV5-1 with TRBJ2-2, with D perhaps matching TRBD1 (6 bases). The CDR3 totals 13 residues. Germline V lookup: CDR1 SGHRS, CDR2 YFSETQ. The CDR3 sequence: CASSLQGTGELFF. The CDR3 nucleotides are TGTGCCAGTAGCCTACAGGGTACCGGGGAGCTGTTTTTT.

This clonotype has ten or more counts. The CDR3 region is CSARSEGKQETQYF. The CDR3 DNA is TGCAGTGCTAGATCAGAGGGGAAACAAGAGACCCAGTACTTC. The chain uses TRBV20-1 and TRBJ2-5, with D perhaps being TRBD1 or TRBD2 (5 bases each). In germline, CDR1 is DFQATT, CDR2 SNEGSKA (reference sequence). The CDR3 totals 14 residues. V was cut by 2 bases and J by 2 bases, with 12 bases left in between.

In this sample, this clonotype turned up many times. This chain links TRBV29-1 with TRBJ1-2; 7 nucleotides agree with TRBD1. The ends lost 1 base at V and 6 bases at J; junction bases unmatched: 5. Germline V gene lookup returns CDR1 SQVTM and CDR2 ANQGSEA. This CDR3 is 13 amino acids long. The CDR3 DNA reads TGCAGCGTTGAAGGACAGGGCGAGGATGGCTACACCTTC. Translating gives CSVEGQGEDGYTF. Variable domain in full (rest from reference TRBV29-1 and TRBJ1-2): SAVISQKPSRDICQRGTSLTIQCQVDSQVTMMFWYRQQPGQSLTLIATANQGSEATYESGFVIDKFPISRPNLTFSTLTVSNMSPEDSSIYLCSVEGQGEDGYTFGSGTRLTVV.

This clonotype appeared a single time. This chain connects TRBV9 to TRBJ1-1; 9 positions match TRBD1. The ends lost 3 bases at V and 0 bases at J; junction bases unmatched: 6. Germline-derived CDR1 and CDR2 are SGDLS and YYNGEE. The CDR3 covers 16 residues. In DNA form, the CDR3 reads TGTGCCAGCAGCGGACAGGGGGGCTCTGTGAACACTGAAGCTTTCTTT. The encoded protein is CASSGQGGSVNTEAFF.

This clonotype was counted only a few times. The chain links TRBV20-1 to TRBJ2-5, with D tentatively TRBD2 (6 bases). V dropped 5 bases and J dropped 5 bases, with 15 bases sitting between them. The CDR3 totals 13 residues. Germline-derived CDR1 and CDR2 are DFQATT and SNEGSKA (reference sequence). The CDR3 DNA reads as TGCAGTGCTGGGGCACTAGCATGGGAGACCCAGTACTTC. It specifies CSAGALAWETQYF.

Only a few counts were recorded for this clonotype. The CDR3 spells CASSLMGGNNSPLHF. CDR3 bases: TGTGCCAGCAGCTTGATGGGGGGGAATAATTCACCCCTCCACTTT. The chain carries TRBV5-8 and TRBJ1-6; possible D gene TRBD1, 5 bases. V was trimmed by 1 base and J by 5 bases, leaving 10 bases between them. CDR1 is SGHTS and CDR2 is YDEGEE in the germline V gene. The CDR3 contains 15 residues.

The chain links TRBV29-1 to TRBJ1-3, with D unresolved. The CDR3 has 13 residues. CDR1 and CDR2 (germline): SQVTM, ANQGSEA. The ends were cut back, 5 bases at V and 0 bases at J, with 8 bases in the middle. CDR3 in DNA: TGCAGCGTTCCAGCCGACTCTGGAAACACCATATATTTT. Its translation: CSVPADSGNTIYF.

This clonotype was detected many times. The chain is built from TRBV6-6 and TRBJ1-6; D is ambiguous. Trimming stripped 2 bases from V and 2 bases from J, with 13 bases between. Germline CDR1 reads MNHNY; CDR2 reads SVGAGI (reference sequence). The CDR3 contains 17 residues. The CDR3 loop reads CASSYTDGTTYNSPLHF. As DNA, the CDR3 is TGTGCCAGCAGTTACACAGACGGAACAACCTATAATTCACCCCTCCACTTT.

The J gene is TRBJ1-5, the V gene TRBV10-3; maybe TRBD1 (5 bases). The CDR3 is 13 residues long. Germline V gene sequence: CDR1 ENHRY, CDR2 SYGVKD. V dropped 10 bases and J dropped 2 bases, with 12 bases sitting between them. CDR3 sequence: CANARGGNQPQHF. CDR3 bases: TGTGCCAACGCGCGGGGGGGCAATCAGCCCCAGCATTTT.

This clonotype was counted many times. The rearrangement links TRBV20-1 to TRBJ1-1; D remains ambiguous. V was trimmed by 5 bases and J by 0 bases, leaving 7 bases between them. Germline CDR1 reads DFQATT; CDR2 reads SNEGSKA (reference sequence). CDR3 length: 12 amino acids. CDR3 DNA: TGCAGTGCTCCCTACATGAACACTGAAGCTTTCTTT. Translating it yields CSAPYMNTEAFF.

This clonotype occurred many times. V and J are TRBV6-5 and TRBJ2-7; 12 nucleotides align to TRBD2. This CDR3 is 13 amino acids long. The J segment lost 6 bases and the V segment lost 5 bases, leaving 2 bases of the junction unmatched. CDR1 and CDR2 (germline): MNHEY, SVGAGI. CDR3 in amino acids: CASSPLAGGEQYF. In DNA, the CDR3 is TGTGCCAGCAGTCCACTAGCGGGAGGCGAGCAGTACTTC.